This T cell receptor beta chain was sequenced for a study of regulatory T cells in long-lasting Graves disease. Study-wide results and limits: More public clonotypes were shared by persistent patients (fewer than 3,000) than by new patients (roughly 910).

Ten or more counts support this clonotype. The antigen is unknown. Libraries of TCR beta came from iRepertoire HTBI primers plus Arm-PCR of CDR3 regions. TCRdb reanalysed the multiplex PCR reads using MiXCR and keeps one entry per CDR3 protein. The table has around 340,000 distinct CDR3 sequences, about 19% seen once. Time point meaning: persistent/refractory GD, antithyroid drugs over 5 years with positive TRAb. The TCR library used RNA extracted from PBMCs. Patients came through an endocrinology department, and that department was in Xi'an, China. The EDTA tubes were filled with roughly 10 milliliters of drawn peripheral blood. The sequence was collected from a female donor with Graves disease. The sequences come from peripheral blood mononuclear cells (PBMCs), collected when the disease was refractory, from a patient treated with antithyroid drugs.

The CDR3 DNA is TGCGCCAGCAGCGGATACCGGGACAGGACTAACTATGGCTACACCTTC. Encoded protein: CASSGYRDRTNYGYTF. V and J are TRBV5-1 and TRBJ1-2; the match to TRBD1 covers 8 bases. In germline, CDR1 is SGHRS, CDR2 YFSETQ. Trimming removed 4 bases from V and 0 bases from J; junction bases left unmatched: 8. This CDR3 region has 16 residues.